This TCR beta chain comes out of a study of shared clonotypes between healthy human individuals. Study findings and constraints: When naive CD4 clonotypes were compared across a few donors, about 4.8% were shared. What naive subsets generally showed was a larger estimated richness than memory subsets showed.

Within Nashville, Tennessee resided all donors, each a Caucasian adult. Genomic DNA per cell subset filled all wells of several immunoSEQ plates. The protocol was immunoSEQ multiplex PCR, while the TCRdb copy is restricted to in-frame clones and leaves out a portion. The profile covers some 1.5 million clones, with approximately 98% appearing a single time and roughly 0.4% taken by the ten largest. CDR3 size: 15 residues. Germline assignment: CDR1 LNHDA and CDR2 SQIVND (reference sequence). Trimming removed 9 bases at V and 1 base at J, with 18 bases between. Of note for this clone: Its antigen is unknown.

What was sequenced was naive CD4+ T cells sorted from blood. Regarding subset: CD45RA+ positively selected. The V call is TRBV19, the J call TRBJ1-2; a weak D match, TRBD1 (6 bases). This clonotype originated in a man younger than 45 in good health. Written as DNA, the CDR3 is TGTGCCAGCAACAACCCAGGAGGGGGTAACTATGGCTACACCTTC. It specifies CASNNPGGGNYGYTF. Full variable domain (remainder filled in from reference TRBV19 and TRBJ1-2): DGGITQSPKYLFRKEGQNVTLSCEQNLNHDAMYWYRQDPGQGLRLIYYSQIVNDFQKGDIAEGYSVSREKKESFPLTVTSAQKNPTAFYLCASNNPGGGNYGYTFGSGTRLTVV.